This T cell receptor (beta chain) is drawn from a study of radiotherapy plus CTLA-4 blockade in lung cancer. Study-level results: According to reports, early shifts in blood T cell clones, alongside interferon-beta, forecast response most accurately.

About this clone itself: Its antigen is unknown.

Losses at the gene ends were 3 bases for V and 6 bases for J; bases not matched to a gene: 4. Germline V gene sequence: CDR1 MNHEY, CDR2 SVGAGI. CDR3 length: 13 residues. Assay: immunoSEQ multiplex PCR; the TCRdb copy retains only in-frame clones and omits some. Of 85,000 to 100,000 clones in the sample, 70% to 90% are singletons; the top ten hold 15% to 20%. CTLA-4 blockade with ipilimumab, together with focal radiation, was given to patients with chemo-refractory metastatic non-small-cell lung cancer. The chain combines TRBV6-5 with TRBJ2-7; TRBD2 aligns across 8 bases. Material: peripheral blood, obtained from a patient treated with radiotherapy plus ipilimumab. The TCR originated in a human donor with non-small cell lung cancer that progressed on radiotherapy plus ipilimumab. The CDR3 here is CASSYPTSGEQYF. DNA for the CDR3: TGTGCCAGCAGTTATCCCACTAGCGGCGAGCAGTACTTC.